This is a list of T cell receptor beta chains from one sample in a study of blood T cell repertoires in COVID-19. TCRdb keeps only in-frame clones here, not all; method: immunoSEQ multiplex PCR. The table lists more than 250,000 clones, approximately 80% of them singletons. Specimen: PBMCs or T cells enriched from blood (not recorded which). These receptors all come from a man aged 40-49 years who had been exposed to COVID-19. Each CDR3 is given with its conserved first and last residue. The D gene is left open where the match is weak. Size tells how often a clone was seen (once, few, many) or the class of an expanded clone, and some rows leave it out.

clone size	CDR3 length	V gene	J gene	D gene	CDR3 DNA	CDR3 protein
-	14	TRBV10-1	TRBJ2-1	TRBD1	TGCGCCAGCAGTGGCGGACAGGGGACCAATGAGCAGTTCTTC	CASSGGQGTNEQFF
-	14	TRBV2	TRBJ2-1	TRBD2	TGTGCCAGCAGTCCCACTAGCGGGAGGGCAGAGCAGTTCTTC	CASSPTSGRAEQFF
once	15	TRBV11-1	TRBJ2-1	TRBD2	TGTGCCAGCAGCTTAGCCCCGGGGGGGTGGGATGAGCAGTTCTTC	CASSLAPGGWDEQFF
-	13	TRBV3-1/TRBV3-2	TRBJ2-3	TRBD1	TGTGCCAGCAGCCAAGATCTGGACAGGGCGCAGTATTTT	CASSQDLDRAQYF
-	18	TRBV6-4	TRBJ2-2	TRBD1	TGTGCCAGCAGTGGCCCGGGACAGGTAGATCTCGACACCGGGGAGCTGTTTTTT	CASSGPGQVDLDTGELFF
once	12	TRBV2	TRBJ2-2	-	TGTGCCAGCAGTGTGGAGACCGGGGAGCTGTTTTTT	CASSVETGELFF
-	17	TRBV18	TRBJ2-2	TRBD1	TGTGCCAGCGAACCCCCAGGTCGAGAGAGGGGGCCCGGGGAGCTGTTTTTT	CASEPPGRERGPGELFF
few	15	TRBV5-1	TRBJ2-3	TRBD1	TGCGCCAGCAGCTCGACAGGGGCCCAGACAGATACGCAGTATTTT	CASSSTGAQTDTQYF
-	13	TRBV12-3/TRBV12-4	TRBJ2-7	-	TGTGCCAGCAGTTTCAGAGCAGGGGACGAGCAGTACTTC	CASSFRAGDEQYF
-	15	TRBV7-2	TRBJ2-1	TRBD2	TGTGCCAGCAGCCTATCTAGCGGACTCTACAATGAGCAGTTCTTC	CASSLSSGLYNEQFF
-	13	TRBV12-3/TRBV12-4	TRBJ1-1	-	TGTGCCAGCAGCTCTCAGGCGGGCACTGAAGCTTTCTTT	CASSSQAGTEAFF
-	14	TRBV7-3	TRBJ2-3	TRBD1	TGTGCCAGCAGCTCCAGGACAGGGGCAGATACGCAGTATTTT	CASSSRTGADTQYF
once	14	TRBV7-6	TRBJ2-2	-	TGTGCCAGCAGCTCCCCTCGAGCCAACGGGGAGCTGTTTTTT	CASSSPRANGELFF
-	15	TRBV7-3	TRBJ2-3	TRBD2	TGTGCCAGCAGCTTAATAGCGGGAGGCGCAGATACGCAGTATTTT	CASSLIAGGADTQYF
-	13	TRBV30	TRBJ1-5	-	TGTGCCTGGAGTACCAACCGGAATCAGCCCCAGCATTTT	CAWSTNRNQPQHF
-	15	TRBV6-4	TRBJ2-1	-	TGTGCCAGCAGTGAGGTACTAGCAGGAGCCAATGAGCAGTTCTTC	CASSEVLAGANEQFF
-	12	TRBV3-1/TRBV3-2	TRBJ1-1	-	TGTGCCAGCAGCACAGGAGTGACCGAAGCTTTCTTT	CASSTGVTEAFF
-	13	TRBV5-1	TRBJ2-2	-	TGCGCCAGCAGCTTCGGACAGACCGGGGAGCTGTTTTTT	CASSFGQTGELFF
-	15	TRBV5-5	TRBJ1-2	-	TGTGCCAGCAGCTTGGGTTCAGCGGGACTCTATGGCTACACCTTC	CASSLGSAGLYGYTF
-	13	TRBV2	TRBJ2-7	TRBD1	TGTGCCAGCATGCGGGACAGGGACTACGAGCAGTACTTC	CASMRDRDYEQYF
-	13	TRBV24-1	TRBJ2-7	-	TGTGCCTCCTCCCGGGGAGATTCCTACGAGCAGTACTTC	CASSRGDSYEQYF
few	14	TRBV5-5	TRBJ2-7	-	TGTGCCAGCAGCTCCCGACTTTTACCCTACGAGCAGTACTTC	CASSSRLLPYEQYF
-	13	TRBV3-1/TRBV3-2	TRBJ1-1	-	TGTGCCAGCAGTTCTATCCGGGACACTGAAGCTTTCTTT	CASSSIRDTEAFF
-	17	TRBV9	TRBJ2-1	-	TGTGCCAGCAGCTTAGACTCCGGTTTTGGTTCCTACAATGAGCAGTTCTTC	CASSLDSGFGSYNEQFF
-	14	TRBV19	TRBJ2-5	TRBD1	TGTGCCAGTAAAAGGGACAGCTTCCAAGAGACCCAGTACTTC	CASKRDSFQETQYF
once	15	TRBV3-1/TRBV3-2	TRBJ1-2	-	TGTGCCAGCAGCCAGAAGGACACGAACGTCTATGGCTACACCTTC	CASSQKDTNVYGYTF
-	15	TRBV7-3	TRBJ2-7	TRBD2	TGTGCCAGCAGCAAAGATGGGACTAGCGGTAACGAGCAGTACTTC	CASSKDGTSGNEQYF
few	12	TRBV5-5	TRBJ2-1	-	TGTGCCAGCAGCTTGGTCATGTCCGAGCAGTTCTTC	CASSLVMSEQFF
-	13	TRBV27	TRBJ1-2	-	TGTGCCAGCAGTTTCGGACAGTCCTATGGCTACACCTTC	CASSFGQSYGYTF
-	14	TRBV18	TRBJ1-1	-	TGTGCCAGCTCACCCACCGTCGAGAAGACTGAAGCTTTCTTT	CASSPTVEKTEAFF
-	20	TRBV10-1	TRBJ2-3	TRBD2	TGCGCGAGTGGGGGACCACTGTTTTTTCGGCGGGAGGGCTCCACAGATACGCAGTATTTT	CASGGPLFFRREGSTDTQYF
-	15	TRBV18	TRBJ1-6	TRBD1	TGTGCCAGCTCACCCCCGGGACAGGGCGATTCACCCCTCCACTTT	CASSPPGQGDSPLHF
-	14	TRBV20-1	TRBJ2-5	TRBD2	TGCAGTGCTAGTCGGAGTGGGAGGGAAGAGACCCAGTACTTC	CSASRSGREETQYF
once	13	TRBV25-1	TRBJ1-2	-	TGTGCCAGCAGTGAAGGGCAGGGGTTTGGCTACACCTTC	CASSEGQGFGYTF
-	17	TRBV5-8	TRBJ1-5	TRBD1	TGTGCCAGCAGCCGGAGTTTAGGACAGGGAGGGCGACAGCCCCAGCATTTT	CASSRSLGQGGRQPQHF
-	14	TRBV19	TRBJ2-3	TRBD1	TGTGCCAGTAGAATTGGACAGGGAATGGATACGCAGTATTTT	CASRIGQGMDTQYF
few	17	TRBV18	TRBJ1-1	TRBD1	TGTGCCAGCTCACCGGTAGAGATAGGAGGGGGCTACACTGAAGCTTTCTTT	CASSPVEIGGGYTEAFF
-	16	TRBV25-1	TRBJ2-1	TRBD2	TGTGCCAGCAGTGAATATGGGGGGGTTCGATACAATGAGCAGTTCTTC	CASSEYGGVRYNEQFF
once	17	TRBV24-1	TRBJ2-1	TRBD2	TGTGCCACCAGCCCCAGGGGACTAGCGGGAAGGAACAATGAGCAGTTCTTC	CATSPRGLAGRNNEQFF
-	13	TRBV19	TRBJ2-2	TRBD1	TGTGCCAGTTACAGGGGTATCACCGGGGAGCTGTTTTTT	CASYRGITGELFF
-	16	TRBV6-1	TRBJ1-5	TRBD1	TGTGCCAGCAGTGGCCGGGACAGGGGTTACAATCAGCCCCAGCATTTT	CASSGRDRGYNQPQHF
-	15	TRBV6-1	TRBJ2-1	TRBD1	TGTGCCAGCAGTGAACCGGGACAGACCAACAATGAGCAGTTCTTC	CASSEPGQTNNEQFF
once	15	TRBV27	TRBJ1-2	-	TGTGCCAGCAGCCCCGGGGACATTTTTAACTATGGCTACACCTTC	CASSPGDIFNYGYTF
few	13	TRBV6-5	TRBJ1-5	-	TGTGCCAGCGTTACAGGGCGTAATCAGCCCCAGCATTTT	CASVTGRNQPQHF
many	16	TRBV15	TRBJ2-2	-	TGTGCCACCAGCAGAGAGTTGGGCGTTAACACCGGGGAGCTGTTTTTT	CATSRELGVNTGELFF
-	16	TRBV15	TRBJ1-4	TRBD1	TGTGCCACCAGCAGGGGACAGGTCGCAACTAATGAAAAACTGTTTTTT	CATSRGQVATNEKLFF
-	13	TRBV7-8	TRBJ2-1	-	TGTGCCAGCAGCTCCGGGGCCTACAATGAGCAGTTCTTC	CASSSGAYNEQFF
-	13	TRBV24-1	TRBJ1-2	-	TGTGCCACCAGTGATTTCGGGGGGGATGGCTACACCTTC	CATSDFGGDGYTF
once	15	TRBV7-6	TRBJ1-1	TRBD1	TGTGCCAGCAGCGCTTGGGGGGACAGGGGTGCTGAAGCTTTCTTT	CASSAWGDRGAEAFF
many	15	TRBV7-3	TRBJ2-5	-	TGTGCCAGCAGCTCTACCCCAACTAGTTTCGAGACCCAGTACTTC	CASSSTPTSFETQYF
many	16	TRBV5-1	TRBJ1-3	-	TGCGCCAGCAGCTCGACACAGCCAGCCTCTGGAAACACCATATATTTT	CASSSTQPASGNTIYF
-	15	TRBV29-1	TRBJ2-7	TRBD1	TGCAGCGCCCACATCCGGGACAGGGGGCTCTACGAGCAGTACTTC	CSAHIRDRGLYEQYF
-	14	TRBV7-3	TRBJ2-5	TRBD2	TGTGCCAGCAGCTTTGCGGGAGTGACGGAGACCCAGTACTTC	CASSFAGVTETQYF